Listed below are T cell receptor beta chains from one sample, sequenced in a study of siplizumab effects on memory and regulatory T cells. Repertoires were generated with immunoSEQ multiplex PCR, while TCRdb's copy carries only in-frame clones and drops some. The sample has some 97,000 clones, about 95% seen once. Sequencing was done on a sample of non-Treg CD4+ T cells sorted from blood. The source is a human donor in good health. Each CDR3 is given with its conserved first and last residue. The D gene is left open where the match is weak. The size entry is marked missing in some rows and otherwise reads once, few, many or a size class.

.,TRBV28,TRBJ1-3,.,TGTGCCAGCAGTTTACGGGGAAGGGCTGGAAACACCATATATTTT,CASSLRGRAGNTIYF
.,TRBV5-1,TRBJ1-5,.,TGCGCCAGCAGCCCCGGGACCCTGGGAGATCAGCCCCAGCATTTT,CASSPGTLGDQPQHF
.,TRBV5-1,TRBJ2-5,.,TGCGCCAGCAGCTTTAGGTTTTTGCGGGAAGAGACCCAGTACTTC,CASSFRFLREETQYF
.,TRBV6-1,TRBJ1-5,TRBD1,TGTGCCAGCAGTTCAGACAGGGTAGTCAATCAGCCCCAGCATTTT,CASSSDRVVNQPQHF
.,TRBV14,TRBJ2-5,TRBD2,TGTGCCAGCAGCCAAGTTCTAGCGGGAATAGAGACCCAGTACTTC,CASSQVLAGIETQYF
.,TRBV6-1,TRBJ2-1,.,TGTGCCAGCAATGACCAGCGGGCCTACAATGAGCAGTTCTTC,CASNDQRAYNEQFF
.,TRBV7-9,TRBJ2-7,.,TGTGCCAGCACCAAAGCTGGGGCCGACTTGGGATACGAGCAGTACTTC,CASTKAGADLGYEQYF
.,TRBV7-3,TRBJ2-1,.,TGTGCCAGCAGCTTAACAGGCTCCTACAATGAGCAGTTCTTC,CASSLTGSYNEQFF
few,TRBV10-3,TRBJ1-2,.,TGTGCCATCAGGGGTGACAAACCCTATGGCTACACCTTC,CAIRGDKPYGYTF
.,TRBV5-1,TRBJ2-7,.,TGCGCCAGCAGCCCGGACGGGGCCTACGAGCAGTACTTC,CASSPDGAYEQYF
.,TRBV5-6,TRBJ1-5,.,TGTGCCAGCAGCCATTCAGGGAAAATTCGTCATCAGCCCCAGCATTTT,CASSHSGKIRHQPQHF
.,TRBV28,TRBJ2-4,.,TGTGCCAGTAGGGACTCGGCGTCCCGAAACATTCAGTACTTC,CASRDSASRNIQYF
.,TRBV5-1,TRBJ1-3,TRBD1,TGCGCCAGCAGCTCACGGACAGGGGGGAACACCATATATTTT,CASSSRTGGNTIYF
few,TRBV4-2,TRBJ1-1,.,TGTGCCAGCAGCCAAGGGCGGCAGAACACTGAAGCTTTCTTT,CASSQGRQNTEAFF
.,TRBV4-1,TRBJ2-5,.,TGCGCCAGCAGCCAGGGAAGGAGGTTCGAGACCCAGTACTTC,CASSQGRRFETQYF
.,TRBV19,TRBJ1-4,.,TGTGCCAGTAGTAGTTTAGCAGGGGTGCAGGAAAAACTGTTTTTT,CASSSLAGVQEKLFF
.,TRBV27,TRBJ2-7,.,TGTGCCAGCAGTTTCACGGGCCCTAGCTACGAGCAGTACTTC,CASSFTGPSYEQYF
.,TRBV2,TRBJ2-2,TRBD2,TGTGCCAGCAGTGAACGCGGGAGGTGGACCGGGGAGCTGTTTTTT,CASSERGRWTGELFF
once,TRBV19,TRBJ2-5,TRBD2,TGTGCCAGTAGGCCGGGACTAGCGGGAGTTGAGACCCAGTACTTC,CASRPGLAGVETQYF
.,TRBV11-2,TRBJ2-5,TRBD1,TGTGCCAGCAGCCGGACAGGGGAGACCCAGTACTTC,CASSRTGETQYF
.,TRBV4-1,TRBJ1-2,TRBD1,TGCGCCAGCAGCCAAGGACAGGGGGCGAACTATGGCTACACCTTC,CASSQGQGANYGYTF
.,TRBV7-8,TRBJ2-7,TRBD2,TGTGCCAGCCTCCTTAGCGGGGGCTACGAGCAGTACTTC,CASLLSGGYEQYF
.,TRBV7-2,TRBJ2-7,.,TGTGCCAGCAGCTTATTCGGGGTAGCGCAAACCTACGAGCAGTACTTC,CASSLFGVAQTYEQYF
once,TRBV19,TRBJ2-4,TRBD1,TGTGCCAGTACGGGACAGGGGAGGAACATTCAGTACTTC,CASTGQGRNIQYF
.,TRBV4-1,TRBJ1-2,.,TGCGCCAGCAGCCAAGCGACAGAGCCTTATGGCTACACCTTC,CASSQATEPYGYTF
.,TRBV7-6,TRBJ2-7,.,TGTGCCAGCAGTTCGACCTCGGGATCCGAGCAGTACTTC,CASSSTSGSEQYF
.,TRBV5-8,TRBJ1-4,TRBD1,TGTGCCAGCAGCTATGGGACAGGGGCGGGAGAAAAACTGTTTTTT,CASSYGTGAGEKLFF
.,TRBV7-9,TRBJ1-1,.,TGTGCCAGCACCTCACAGGGAGGGAATCCCACTGAAGCTTTCTTT,CASTSQGGNPTEAFF
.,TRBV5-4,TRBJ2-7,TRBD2,TGTGCCAGCAGCTTGGGTAGCGGGAGGGCCTCCTACGAGCAGTACTTC,CASSLGSGRASYEQYF
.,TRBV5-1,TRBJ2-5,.,TGCGCCAGCAGCCAATGGGCCGCCTCGGGGGAGACCCAGTACTTC,CASSQWAASGETQYF
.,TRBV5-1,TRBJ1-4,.,TGCGCCAGCAGCTCCCGGACCATGACAGGTGGAGGGGAAAAACTGTTTTTT,CASSSRTMTGGGEKLFF
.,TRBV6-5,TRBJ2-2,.,TGTGCCAGCACACGAGGGGCCGGGGAGCTGTTTTTT,CASTRGAGELFF
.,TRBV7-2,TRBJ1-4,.,TGTGCCACAACTTACGGAAGATTCGGGAATAATGAAAAACTGTTTTTT,CATTYGRFGNNEKLFF
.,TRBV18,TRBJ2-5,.,TGTGCCAGCTCACCAGGTCTACAGACCCAGTACTTC,CASSPGLQTQYF
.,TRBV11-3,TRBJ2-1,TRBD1,TGTGCCAGCAGCCAGGGACGCGGACAGGTGTTCTTC,CASSQGRGQVFF
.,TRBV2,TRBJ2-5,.,TGTGCCAGCAGAAGGGGACGGGGCCAAGAGACCCAGTACTTC,CASRRGRGQETQYF
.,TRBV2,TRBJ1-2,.,TGTGCCAGCATAAGGGGCGCCGAGTATGGCTACACCTTC,CASIRGAEYGYTF
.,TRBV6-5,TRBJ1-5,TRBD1,TGTGCCAGCAATCAGGGGGCGAGCAATCAGCCCCAGCATTTT,CASNQGASNQPQHF
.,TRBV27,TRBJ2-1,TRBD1,TGTGCCAGCAGTTGGGGTGCCGGGACAGGGGTCTACAATGAGCAGTTCTTC,CASSWGAGTGVYNEQFF
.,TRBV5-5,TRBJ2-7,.,TGTGCCAGCAGCTTGGCCGCAGGTTTTGTCGCCGAGCAGTACTTC,CASSLAAGFVAEQYF
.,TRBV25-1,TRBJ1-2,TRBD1,TGTGCCAGCAGTCAATCCAGGACAGGGGGCCAAGACTATGGCTACACCTTC,CASSQSRTGGQDYGYTF
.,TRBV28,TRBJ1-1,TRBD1,TGTGCCAGCCACAGGGGGCGGACTGAAGCTTTCTTT,CASHRGRTEAFF
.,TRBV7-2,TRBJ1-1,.,TGTGCCAGCAGCTTTAGTGGAGGTTGGAACACTGAAGCTTTCTTT,CASSFSGGWNTEAFF
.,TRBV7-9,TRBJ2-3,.,TGTGCCAGCAGCTTACTGTCCGGGAGCACAGATACGCAGTATTTT,CASSLLSGSTDTQYF
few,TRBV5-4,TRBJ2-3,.,TGTGCCAGCAGCAAGGACCTAGGGGCAGATACGCAGTATTTT,CASSKDLGADTQYF
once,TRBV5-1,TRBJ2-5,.,TGCGCCAGCAGCTTGGAGGGACTGCACCAAGAGACCCAGTACTTC,CASSLEGLHQETQYF
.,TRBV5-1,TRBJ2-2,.,TGCGCCAGCAGCTTGGGACAGATAAACACCGGGGAGCTGTTTTTT,CASSLGQINTGELFF
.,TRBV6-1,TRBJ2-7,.,TGTGCCAGCAGTACCCGCCGTGGGGTCGAGCAGTACTTC,CASSTRRGVEQYF
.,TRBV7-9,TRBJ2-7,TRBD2,TGTGCCAGCAGCTTAGATCGGCGGGGGTACTACGAGCAGTACTTC,CASSLDRRGYYEQYF
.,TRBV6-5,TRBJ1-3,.,TGTGCCAGCAGTTACTCGGTTCAGGATTCTGGAAACACCATATATTTT,CASSYSVQDSGNTIYF
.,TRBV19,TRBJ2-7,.,TGTGCCAGTAGTATACGCGGAGCACGCGACGAGCAGTACTTC,CASSIRGARDEQYF
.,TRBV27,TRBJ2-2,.,TGTGCCAGCAGTTTAAGGGGGACGGGGAACACCGGGGAGCTGTTTTTT,CASSLRGTGNTGELFF
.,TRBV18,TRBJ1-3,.,TGTGCCAGCTCACCCCTTGGCAGATCCTCTGGAAACACCATATATTTT,CASSPLGRSSGNTIYF
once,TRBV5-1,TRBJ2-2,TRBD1,TGCGCCAGCAGCTTGACAGGGGCGAACACCGGGGAGCTGTTTTTT,CASSLTGANTGELFF